The following is a T cell receptor beta chain sequence with its context. Its antigen specificity is not known. Base-call qualities are not available, and no considerably larger clone is one nucleotide away. The data derive from a study of identical twins' blood T cells (dated by TCRdb to the early 2010s). As for the study more broadly: Around 50 million Illumina reads were obtained across some twelve libraries, comprising six alpha-chain and six beta-chain libraries. The study compared TCR alpha and beta chain repertoires of three pairs of monozygous twins using next-generation sequencing to assess genetic influence on repertoire formation.

The investigation overall reported the following: Because the twins were reared together, environmental influences could not be excluded as an explanation for twin similarity. Among the most abundant TCRbeta clonotypes, each donor shared more CDR3 sequences with her twin than with unrelated donors. The count of CDR3 clonotypes shared by two donors depended mainly on the product of the two donors' cloneset sizes, and twins did not clearly depart from this trend. The study stated that the proposed role of the TCRalpha J segment in MHC recognition during thymic selection needs to be validated by independent studies. V gene usage was reported to be markedly more similar within twin pairs than between unrelated donors, even among non-selected out-of-frame TCRbeta clonotypes.

Six healthy women forming three monozygous twin pairs were used as donors. All three twin pairs had been reared together and were thought likely to have met the same infectious agents and vaccines. RNA was isolated from peripheral blood mononuclear cells and used to prepare TCR cDNA libraries. Receptor amplification or capture employed 5' RACE. TCRdb records Illumina Genome Analyzer IIx as the sequencer. To prepare the RNA-based TCR cDNA libraries, a previously described protocol was followed, with several modifications. Sample-specific barcodes were introduced on both ends of each TCR cDNA library during cDNA synthesis and amplification to prevent cross-contamination. On the authors' methods: Between about 100,000 and nearly 550,000 clonotypes were identified per individual, with about 2.2 to 4 million CDR3-containing reads per library. Reads with improper barcode index combinations were discarded, and clonesets were then built for each library with the MiTCR software. During the assembly of CDR3 clonotypes by MiTCR, low-quality reads were filtered or rescued and PCR and sequencing errors were corrected. Artificial out-of-frame clonotypes were mapped to in-frame sequences, with one indel allowed in the CDR3, and then removed. V and J gene usage similarity between donors was measured as Jensen-Shannon divergence divided by mean entropy. TCRdb handled the public reads itself, with Q25 trimming in fastp and clone calling in MiXCR, and kept productive beta chains. Duplicate CDR3 protein sequences are folded into a single record with the most common DNA and genes. TCRdb's processing, not the authors', yielded these V and J calls. For this sample there are 300,000 to 400,000 distinct CDR3 sequences; roughly 27% appear just once. Approximately 6.6% of the sample rests with the top ten.

The CDR3 goes from the cysteine to the phenylalanine over 17 residues. Just CDR3 DNA is preserved here, 51 bases in frame from base 1. V trim: 6 bases; J trim: 6 bases; unmatched bases: 15. The germline V gene yields SNHLY for CDR1 and FYNNEI for CDR2. The sequence was obtained from a woman between 18 and 55 years old in good health. Sequencing was done on a sample of PBMCs. This sequence uses TRBV2 and TRBJ2-3; 10 central nucleotides agree with TRBD2. CDR3 loop: CASSGRTSGLVVDTQYF. The DNA sequence is as follows: TGTGCCAGCAGCGGGCGGACTAGCGGTCTGGTGGTTGATACGCAGTATTTT.